This T cell receptor beta chain was sequenced for a study of blood T cell repertoires in COVID-19. The J segment lost 5 bases and the V segment lost 6 bases, leaving 7 bases of the junction unmatched. The CDR3 spans 15 residues. Germline CDR1 SGHRS, CDR2 YFSETQ. Produced via immunoSEQ multiplex PCR; TCRdb's table is partial and in-frame only. Of around 450,000 clones listed, nearly 90% are singletons. The sequencing sample was made of PBMCs or T cells enriched from blood (not recorded which). The receptor was derived from a woman aged 18-29 years with acute COVID-19. The chain couples TRBV5-1 to TRBJ2-3, with TRBD1 matching over 12 bases. The CDR3 spells CASKGQGASLDTQYF. Here the CDR3 DNA reads TGCGCCAGCAAGGGACAGGGGGCTTCTTTAGATACGCAGTATTTT.